The subject of this entry is one TCR beta chain. The antigen is undetermined. The data were produced by immunoSEQ multiplex PCR, yet TCRdb's version contains in-frame clones alone and is incomplete. Here the sample spans tens of thousands of clones, around 77% being singletons. The data originate from a study of OX40 agonist ivuxolimab in advanced cancers. Background on the study: Checkpoint inhibitors had been given previously to under 50% of patients. Partial response was recorded in three patients: one hepatocellular carcinoma and two cutaneous melanoma cases.

Overall study results and limits: The authors also found low normalized T-cell clonal expansion in some nonresponders.

With 2 bases clipped from V and 0 bases from J, the junction kept 5 bases outside the gene matches. Germline CDR1 is MDHEN and CDR2 is SYDVKM. The CDR3 length is 17 residues. This receptor was taken from an adult with an advanced solid tumor such as melanoma, head and neck, liver or kidney cancer. The material sequenced was CD4+ or CD8+ T cells sorted from blood, taken in a trial of the OX40 agonist ivuxolimab. V is TRBV28 and J is TRBJ2-1, with 9 bases lining up with TRBD2. CDR3 nucleotide sequence: TGTGCCAGCAGTTTAAGTCTAGCGGGAAGCTCCTACAATGAGCAGTTCTTC. As protein: CASSLSLAGSSYNEQFF.